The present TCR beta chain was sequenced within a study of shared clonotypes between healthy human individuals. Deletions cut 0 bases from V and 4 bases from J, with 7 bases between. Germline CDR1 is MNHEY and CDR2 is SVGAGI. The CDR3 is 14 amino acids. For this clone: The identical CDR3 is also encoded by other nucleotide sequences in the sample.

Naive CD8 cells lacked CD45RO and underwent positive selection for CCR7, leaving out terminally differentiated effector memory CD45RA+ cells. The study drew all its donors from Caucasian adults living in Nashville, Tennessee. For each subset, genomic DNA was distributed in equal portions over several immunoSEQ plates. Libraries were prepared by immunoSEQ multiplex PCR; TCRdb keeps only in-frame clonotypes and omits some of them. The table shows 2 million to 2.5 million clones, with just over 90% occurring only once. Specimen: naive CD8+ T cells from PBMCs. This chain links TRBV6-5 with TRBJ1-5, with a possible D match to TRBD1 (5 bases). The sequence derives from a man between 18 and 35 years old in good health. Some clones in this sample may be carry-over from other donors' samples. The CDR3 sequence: CASSYSSGNQPQHF. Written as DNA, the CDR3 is TGTGCCAGCAGTTACTCGTCAGGGAATCAGCCCCAGCATTTT.